This TCR beta chain was sequenced during a study of CD8+CD57+ T cells in acquired aplastic anemia. The CDR3 has 12 residues. Germline V CDR1 and CDR2: SNHLY, FYNNEI. Trimming stripped 5 bases from V and 3 bases from J, with 7 bases between. CDR3 and TCR beta VDJ profiling relied on a genomic DNA template. TCRdb ran MiXCR on the reads and lists one entry per CDR3 protein. The sample holds 180,000 or so distinct CDR3 sequences, approximately 45% seen once. The sample holds many counts of this clonotype. The sequencing input was sorted CD4+, CD8+, or CD8+CD57+ T cells (not recorded which) from PBMCs. The sequence came from a human donor in good health. This chain uses TRBV2 with TRBJ1-2; D is undetermined. CDR3 nucleotides: TGTGCCAGCAGTCTAGAAGACTATGGCTACACCTTC. It yields the protein CASSLEDYGYTF.